The rows below give T cell receptor beta chains drawn from one sample of a study of blood T cell repertoires in COVID-19. Some clones are missing from TCRdb's copy, which holds only in-frame ones; the method was immunoSEQ multiplex PCR. The sample holds a few hundred thousand clones, approximately 81% seen once. The sample consisted of PBMCs or T cells enriched from blood (not recorded which). The receptors shown here come from a woman between 45 and 60 years old who had been exposed to COVID-19. Both conserved end residues are part of each CDR3. Each record gives: CDR3 length, J gene, D gene, V gene, CDR3 protein. The D gene is left open where the match is weak.

15 | TRBJ1-5 | . | TRBV19 | CASSIDSTGREPQHF
15 | TRBJ2-5 | . | TRBV3-1/TRBV3-2 | CASSQGAGPRETQYF
15 | TRBJ1-1 | . | TRBV7-9 | CASSPRGISNTEAFF
15 | TRBJ2-7 | TRBD1 | TRBV6-5 | CASGTGAQVDYEQYF
13 | TRBJ2-1 | . | TRBV2 | CASSERTDREQFF
15 | TRBJ1-1 | TRBD1 | TRBV14 | CASSLRTGLNTEAFF
14 | TRBJ2-7 | TRBD1 | TRBV4-2 | CASSQETGNYEQYF
14 | TRBJ2-5 | . | TRBV5-1 | CASSLGVLGETQYF
14 | TRBJ1-2 | TRBD1 | TRBV3-1/TRBV3-2 | CASSQAQTGGGYTF
13 | TRBJ1-1 | . | TRBV6-5 | CAATQGRNTEAFF
14 | TRBJ1-2 | . | TRBV5-6 | CASSTNGRSYGYTF
15 | TRBJ2-1 | TRBD2 | TRBV9 | CASSHLSGGKDEQFF
14 | TRBJ1-1 | TRBD1 | TRBV18 | CASSPRQPGGEAFF
16 | TRBJ1-2 | TRBD1 | TRBV18 | CASSPNIGTGARGYTF
16 | TRBJ1-1 | . | TRBV7-9 | CASSLEGMTRNTEAFF
15 | TRBJ1-1 | TRBD1 | TRBV28 | CASSLAGQGGTEAFF